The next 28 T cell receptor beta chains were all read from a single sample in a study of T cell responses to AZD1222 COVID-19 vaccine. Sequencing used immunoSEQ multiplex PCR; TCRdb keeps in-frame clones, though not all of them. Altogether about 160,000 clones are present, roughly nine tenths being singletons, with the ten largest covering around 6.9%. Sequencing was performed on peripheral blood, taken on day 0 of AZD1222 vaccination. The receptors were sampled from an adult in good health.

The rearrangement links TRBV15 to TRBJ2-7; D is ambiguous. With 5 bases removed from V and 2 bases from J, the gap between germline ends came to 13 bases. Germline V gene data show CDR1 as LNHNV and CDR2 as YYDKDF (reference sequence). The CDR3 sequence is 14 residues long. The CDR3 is CATSGPGYTYEQYV. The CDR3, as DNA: TGTGCCACCAGCGGTCCCGGGTACACCTACGAGCAGTACGTC.

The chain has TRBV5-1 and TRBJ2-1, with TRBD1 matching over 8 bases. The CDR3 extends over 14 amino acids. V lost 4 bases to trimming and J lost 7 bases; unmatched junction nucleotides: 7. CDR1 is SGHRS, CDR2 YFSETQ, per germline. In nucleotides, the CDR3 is TGCGCCAGCAGCCCCGGGACAGGTATGAATGAGCAGTTCTTC. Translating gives CASSPGTGMNEQFF.

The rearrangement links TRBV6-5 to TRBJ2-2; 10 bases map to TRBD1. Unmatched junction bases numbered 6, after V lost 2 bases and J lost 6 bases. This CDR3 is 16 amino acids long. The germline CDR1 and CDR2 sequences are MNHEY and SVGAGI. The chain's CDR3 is CASSYVGTGDSGELFF. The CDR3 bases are TGTGCCAGCAGTTACGTCGGGACAGGGGATTCCGGGGAGCTGTTTTTT.

The CDR3 spells CASSATVLGATGEQYF. DNA for the CDR3: TGTGCCAGCAGCGCGACTGTCTTGGGGGCCACAGGGGAGCAGTACTTC. The gene calls are TRBV9 and TRBJ2-7; the D gene is possibly TRBD1 (6 bases). The CDR3 loop spans 16 amino acids. The V end was cut by 3 bases, the J end by 7 bases, with 23 bases between. Per germline, CDR1 SGDLS and CDR2 YYNGEE.

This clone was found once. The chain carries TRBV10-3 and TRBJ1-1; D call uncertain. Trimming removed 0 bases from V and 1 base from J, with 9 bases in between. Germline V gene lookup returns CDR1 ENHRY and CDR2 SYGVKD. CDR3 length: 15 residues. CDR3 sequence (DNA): TGTGCCATCAGTGAGTCGATGGGGTGGAACACTGAAGCTTTCTTT. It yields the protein CAISESMGWNTEAFF.

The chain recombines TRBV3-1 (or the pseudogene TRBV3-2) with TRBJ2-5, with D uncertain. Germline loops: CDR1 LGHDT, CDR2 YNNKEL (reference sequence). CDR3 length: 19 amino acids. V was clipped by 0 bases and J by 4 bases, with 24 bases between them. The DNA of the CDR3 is TGTGCCAGCAGCCAAGAGAGTGTTTCGTGGGGTACAATGGCAGAGACCCAGTACTTC. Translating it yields CASSQESVSWGTMAETQYF.

The CDR3 region is CASSELWGSNTEAFF. Here the CDR3 DNA reads TGTGCCAGCAGTGAATTGTGGGGGTCGAACACTGAAGCTTTCTTT. The chain carries TRBV6-1 and TRBJ1-1; possible D gene TRBD1, 5 bases. Germline-derived CDR1 and CDR2 are MNHNS and SASEGT. The CDR3 contains 15 residues. V lost 2 bases and J lost 1, with 11 bases in between.

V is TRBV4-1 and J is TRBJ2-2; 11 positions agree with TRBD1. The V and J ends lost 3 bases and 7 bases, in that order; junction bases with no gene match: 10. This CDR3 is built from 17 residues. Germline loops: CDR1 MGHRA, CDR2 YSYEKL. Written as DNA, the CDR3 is TGCGCCAGCAGCCACCACCCGGGACAGGGGGGGAGCGGGGAGCTGTTTTTT. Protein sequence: CASSHHPGQGGSGELFF.

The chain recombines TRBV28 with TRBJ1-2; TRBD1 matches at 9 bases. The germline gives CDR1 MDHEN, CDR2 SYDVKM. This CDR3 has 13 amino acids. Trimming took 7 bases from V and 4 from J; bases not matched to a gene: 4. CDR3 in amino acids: CASKRDRVYGYTF. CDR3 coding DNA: TGTGCCAGCAAACGGGACAGGGTCTATGGCTACACCTTC.

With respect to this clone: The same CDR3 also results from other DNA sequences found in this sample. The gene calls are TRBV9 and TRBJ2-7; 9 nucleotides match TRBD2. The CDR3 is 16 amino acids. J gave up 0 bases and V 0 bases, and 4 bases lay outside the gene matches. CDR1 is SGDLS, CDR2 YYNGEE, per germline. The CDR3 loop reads CASSVGSSGGSYEQYF. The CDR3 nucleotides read TGTGCCAGCAGCGTAGGGAGTAGCGGGGGCTCCTACGAGCAGTACTTC. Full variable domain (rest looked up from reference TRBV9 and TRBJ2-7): DSGVTQTPKHLITATGQRVTLRCSPRSGDLSVYWYQQSLDQGLQFLIQYYNGEERAKGNILERFSAQQFPDLHSELNLSSLELGDSALYFCASSVGSSGGSYEQYFGPGTRLTVT.

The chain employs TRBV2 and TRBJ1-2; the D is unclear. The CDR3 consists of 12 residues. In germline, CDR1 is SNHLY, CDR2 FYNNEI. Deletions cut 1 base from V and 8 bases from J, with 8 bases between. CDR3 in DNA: TGTGCCAGCAGTGAAGGGCTGAGGGGCTACACCTTC. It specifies CASSEGLRGYTF.

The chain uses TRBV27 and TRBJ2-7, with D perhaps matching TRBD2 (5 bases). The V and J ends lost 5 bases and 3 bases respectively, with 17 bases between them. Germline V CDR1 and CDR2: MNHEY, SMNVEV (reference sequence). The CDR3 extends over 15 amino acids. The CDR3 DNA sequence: TGTGCCAGCAGTACCGTTACCTCTCGGGGCTACGAGCAGTACTTC. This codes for CASSTVTSRGYEQYF.

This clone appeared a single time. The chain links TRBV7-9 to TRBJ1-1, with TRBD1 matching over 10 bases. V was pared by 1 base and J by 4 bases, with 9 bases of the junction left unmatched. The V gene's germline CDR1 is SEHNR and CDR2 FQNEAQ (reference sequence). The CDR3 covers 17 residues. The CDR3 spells CASSLVWDRGVGTEAFF. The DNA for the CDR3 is TGTGCCAGCAGCTTAGTTTGGGACAGGGGAGTGGGCACTGAAGCTTTCTTT.

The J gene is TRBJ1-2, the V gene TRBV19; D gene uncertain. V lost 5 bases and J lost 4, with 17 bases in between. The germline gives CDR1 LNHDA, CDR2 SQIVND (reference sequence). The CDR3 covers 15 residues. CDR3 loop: CASSPPWETRYGYTF. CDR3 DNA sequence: TGTGCCAGTAGTCCACCTTGGGAGACTCGCTATGGCTACACCTTC. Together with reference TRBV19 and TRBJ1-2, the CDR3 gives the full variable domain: DGGITQSPKYLFRKEGQNVTLSCEQNLNHDAMYWYRQDPGQGLRLIYYSQIVNDFQKGDIAEGYSVSREKKESFPLTVTSAQKNPTAFYLCASSPPWETRYGYTFGSGTRLTVV.

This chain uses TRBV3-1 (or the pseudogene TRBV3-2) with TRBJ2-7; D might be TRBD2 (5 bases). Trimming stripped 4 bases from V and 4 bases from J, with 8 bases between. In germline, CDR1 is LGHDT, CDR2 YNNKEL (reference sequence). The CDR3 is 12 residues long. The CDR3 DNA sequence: TGTGCCAGCAGCCGTGGCGGGTACGAGCAGTACGTC. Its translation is CASSRGGYEQYV.

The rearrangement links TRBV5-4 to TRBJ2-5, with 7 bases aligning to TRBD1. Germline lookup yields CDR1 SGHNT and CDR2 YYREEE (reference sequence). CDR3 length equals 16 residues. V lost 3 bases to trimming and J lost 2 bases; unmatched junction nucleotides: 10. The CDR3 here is CASSSAQGDRQETQYF. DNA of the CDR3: TGTGCCAGCAGCTCAGCGCAAGGGGACAGACAAGAGACCCAGTACTTC.

The DNA of the CDR3 is TGCAGTGCTAGTACCAGGGGGCGTTCACCCCTCCACTTT. Translated, it gives CSASTRGRSPLHF. This chain joins TRBV20-1 and TRBJ1-6; 8 nucleotides agree with TRBD1. Trimming cost V 3 bases and J 9 bases; bases outside gene matches: 4. Germline CDR1 DFQATT, CDR2 SNEGSKA (reference sequence). The CDR3 runs to 13 residues.

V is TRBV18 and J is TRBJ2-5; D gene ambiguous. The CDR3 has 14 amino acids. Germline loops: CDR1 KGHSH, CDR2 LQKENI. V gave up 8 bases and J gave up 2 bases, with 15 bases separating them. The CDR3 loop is CASHLTTWQETQYF. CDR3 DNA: TGTGCCAGCCACTTAACTACGTGGCAAGAGACCCAGTACTTC.

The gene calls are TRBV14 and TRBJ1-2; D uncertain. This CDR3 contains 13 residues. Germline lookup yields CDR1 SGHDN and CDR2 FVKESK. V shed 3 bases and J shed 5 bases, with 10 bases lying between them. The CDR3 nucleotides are TGTGCCAGCAGCCAGGTTCAGGATTATGGCTACACCTTC. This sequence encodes CASSQVQDYGYTF.

CDR3 bases: TGTGCCAGCAGTTCGGATGGCACTGAAGCTTTCTTT. It yields the protein CASSSDGTEAFF. The rearrangement joins TRBV6-6 to TRBJ1-1; D ambiguous. V was trimmed by 4 bases and J by 4 bases, leaving 7 bases between them. Germline V gene lookup returns CDR1 MNHNY and CDR2 SVGAGI (reference sequence). This CDR3 has 12 residues.

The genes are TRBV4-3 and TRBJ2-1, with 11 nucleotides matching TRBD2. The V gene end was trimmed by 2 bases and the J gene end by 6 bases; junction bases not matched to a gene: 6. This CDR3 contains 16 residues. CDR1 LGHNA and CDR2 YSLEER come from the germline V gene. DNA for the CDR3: TGCGCCAGCAGCCAAATAACTAGCGGGGGTCCCAATGAGCAGTTCTTC. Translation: CASSQITSGGPNEQFF.

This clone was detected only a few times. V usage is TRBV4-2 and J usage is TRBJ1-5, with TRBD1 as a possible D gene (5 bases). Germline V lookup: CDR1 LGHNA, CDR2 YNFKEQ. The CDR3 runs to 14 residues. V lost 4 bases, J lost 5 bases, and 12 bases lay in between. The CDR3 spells CASSPQGEHQPQHF. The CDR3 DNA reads TGTGCCAGCAGCCCCCAGGGCGAACATCAGCCCCAGCATTTT.

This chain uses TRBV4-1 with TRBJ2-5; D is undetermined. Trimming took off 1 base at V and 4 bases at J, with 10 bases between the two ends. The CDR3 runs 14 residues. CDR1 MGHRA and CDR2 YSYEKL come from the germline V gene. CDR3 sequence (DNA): TGCGCCAGCAGCCAAGTGCCGCCGGGAGAGACCCAGTACTTC. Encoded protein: CASSQVPPGETQYF.

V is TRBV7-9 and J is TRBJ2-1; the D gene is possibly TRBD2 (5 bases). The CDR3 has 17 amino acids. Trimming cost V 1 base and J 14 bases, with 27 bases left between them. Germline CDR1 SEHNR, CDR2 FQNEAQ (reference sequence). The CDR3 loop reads CASSLGARGPQINYEFF. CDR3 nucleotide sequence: TGTGCCAGCAGCTTAGGAGCCCGCGGGCCTCAGATAAATTATGAGTTCTTC.

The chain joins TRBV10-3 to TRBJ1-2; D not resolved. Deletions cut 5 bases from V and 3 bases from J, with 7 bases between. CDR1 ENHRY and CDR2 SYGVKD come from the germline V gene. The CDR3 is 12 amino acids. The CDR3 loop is CAISSMDYGYTF. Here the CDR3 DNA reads TGTGCCATCAGTTCGATGGACTATGGCTACACCTTC.

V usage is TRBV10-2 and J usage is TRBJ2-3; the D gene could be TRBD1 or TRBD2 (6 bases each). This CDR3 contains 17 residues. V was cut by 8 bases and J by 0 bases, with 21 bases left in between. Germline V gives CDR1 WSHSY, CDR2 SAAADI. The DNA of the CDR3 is TGCGCCAGCTCAGAGGACCGAGGGGGGCTAAGCACAGATACGCAGTATTTT. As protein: CASSEDRGGLSTDTQYF.

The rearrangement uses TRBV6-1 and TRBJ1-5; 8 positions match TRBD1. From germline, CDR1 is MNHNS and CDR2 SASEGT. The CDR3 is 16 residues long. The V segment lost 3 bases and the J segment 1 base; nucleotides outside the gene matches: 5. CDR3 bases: TGTGCCAGCAGTGATCCCGGACAGGGAAGCAATCAGCCCCAGCATTTT. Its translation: CASSDPGQGSNQPQHF.

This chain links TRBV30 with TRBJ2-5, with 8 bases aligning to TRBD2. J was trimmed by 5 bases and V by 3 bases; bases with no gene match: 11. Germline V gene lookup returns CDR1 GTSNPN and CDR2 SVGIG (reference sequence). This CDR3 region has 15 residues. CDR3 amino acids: CAWSRGGRQVETQYF. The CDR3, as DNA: TGTGCCTGGAGCCGCGGGGGGCGCCAGGTGGAGACCCAGTACTTC.